This T cell receptor (beta chain) was recovered during a study of T-cell memory formation after mild COVID-19. CDR1 is KGHSH and CDR2 is LQKENI in the germline V gene. Germline trimming cut 3 bases from V and 9 bases from J; bases unmatched to any gene: 3. The length of the CDR3 is 12 residues. TCRdb called the 5' RACE reads again in MiXCR, with one record for every CDR3 protein. The table records around 510,000 distinct CDR3 sequences, about a fifth of them present only once. The sample holds a few counts of this clonotype. The TCR sequence derives from an adult woman who had mild COVID-19 (a few samples of this study predate the infection). Cell type and time point are not known. The chain carries TRBV18 and TRBJ2-5; 8 bases agree with TRBD2. Sequencing input: PBMCs or a T cell subset sorted from them (not recorded which). The CDR3 nucleotides are TGTGCCAGCTCACCGGCCGGGGGGGCCCAGTACTTC. It encodes CASSPAGGAQYF.